Below are 30 T cell receptor beta chains sequenced from a single sample in a study of immune cell composition in non-small cell lung cancer. The assay was immunoSEQ multiplex PCR, and TCRdb's table has in-frame clones only and misses some. This sample has about 6,600 clones, with 65% to 85% found just once. Specimen: lung tumor tissue. The receptors derive from a human donor with non-small cell lung cancer.

This clone rates as medium-sized (0.01 to 0.1%). The V gene is TRBV5-6, the J gene TRBJ2-1, with TRBD2 identical over 7 bases. Germline CDR1 and CDR2: SGHDT and YYEEEE. This CDR3 is 16 amino acids long. V was clipped by 4 bases and J by 6 bases; unmatched bases: 13. The DNA of the CDR3 is TGTGCCAGCAGCCGCACCGGGACTAACTGGGGCAATGAGCAGTTCTTC. Its translation: CASSRTGTNWGNEQFF.

Note on this clone: A read error may account for a junction end that differs from germline. The chain combines TRBV9 with TRBJ2-1, with D perhaps matching TRBD1 (6 bases). The CDR3 runs to 12 residues. Germline V CDR1 and CDR2: SGDLS, YYNGEE. CDR3 amino acids: CASTGSYNEQFF. DNA of the CDR3: TGTGCAAGCACAGGGTCCTACAATGAGCAGTTCTTC.

CDR3 coding DNA: TGTGCCAGCAGTGCTACCCTGGGCCCCAATGAGCAGTTCTTC. Its translation is CASSATLGPNEQFF. The chain carries TRBV6-4 and TRBJ2-1; D is unresolved. CDR3 size: 14 residues. The V gene lost 4 bases and the J gene lost 6 bases, with 13 bases spanning the gap. Germline CDR1 is MRHNA and CDR2 is SNTAGT.

This chain joins TRBV4-1 and TRBJ2-2, with TRBD1 matching over 9 bases. The CDR3 covers 17 residues. CDR1 and CDR2 from the germline V gene are MGHRA and YSYEKL. The J segment lost 4 bases and the V segment lost 1 base, leaving 7 bases of the junction unmatched. CDR3: CASSQVTGGAGTGELFF. In DNA, the CDR3 is TGCGCCAGCAGCCAAGTTACAGGGGGCGCGGGCACCGGGGAGCTGTTTTTT.

The CDR3 DNA sequence: TGTGCCAGCAGTTCCCCCCGACTAGCGGGAGGGCGAGAGCAGTACTTC. Amino acid sequence: CASSSPRLAGGREQYF. The V and J genes are TRBV27 and TRBJ2-5; 14 nucleotides match TRBD2. The CDR3 contains 16 residues. Per the germline V gene, CDR1 is MNHEY and CDR2 is SMNVEV (reference sequence). The V gene end was trimmed by 4 bases and the J gene end by 11 bases; junction bases not matched to a gene: 12.

The rearrangement uses TRBV5-6 and TRBJ2-7; perhaps TRBD2 as D (5 bases). CDR3 length: 13 residues. The ends were cut back, 5 bases at V and 4 bases at J, with 13 bases in the middle. Germline CDR1 and CDR2: SGHDT and YYEEEE. The CDR3 nucleotides are TGTGCCAGCAGGCCTCGAGCGGTTTACGAGCAGTACTTC. Amino acids: CASRPRAVYEQYF.

The chain joins TRBV2 to TRBJ1-2, with D possibly TRBD1 on 6 matching bases. Trimming shortened V by 5 bases and J by 2 bases, and 15 bases separated the two germline ends. The CDR3 has 15 residues. From germline, CDR1 is SNHLY and CDR2 FYNNEI. CDR3 protein: CASSREGGANYGYTF. CDR3 coding DNA: TGTGCCAGCAGTCGGGAGGGGGGCGCGAACTATGGCTACACCTTC.

The J gene is TRBJ2-7, the V gene TRBV9, with TRBD1 identical over 10 bases. J lost 3 bases, V lost 3 bases, and 3 bases had no gene match. The CDR3 runs to 14 residues. CDR1 and CDR2 (germline): SGDLS, YYNGEE. CDR3 amino acids: CASSGTGGSYEQYF. The DNA for the CDR3 is TGTGCCAGCAGCGGGACAGGGGGGAGCTACGAGCAGTACTTC.

This chain joins TRBV15 and TRBJ1-3; 7 positions match TRBD1. Germline V gene sequence: CDR1 LNHNV, CDR2 YYDKDF (reference sequence). The CDR3 spans 15 residues. Trimming removed 9 bases from V and 0 bases from J; junction bases left unmatched: 8. The CDR3 sequence is CATTGVGISGNTIYF. CDR3 DNA: TGTGCCACTACAGGGGTGGGGATCTCTGGAAACACCATATATTTT.

The V and J genes are TRBV7-2 and TRBJ2-7; 9 nucleotides align to TRBD1. Germline CDR1 and CDR2: SGHTA and FQGNSA. The CDR3 extends over 15 amino acids. The ends lost 5 bases at V and 4 bases at J; junction bases unmatched: 9. CDR3 residues: CASSLTGGGFYEQYF. The DNA for the CDR3 is TGTGCCAGCAGCCTCACAGGGGGCGGATTTTACGAGCAGTACTTC.

A few counts support this clone. The rearrangement uses TRBV25-1 and TRBJ2-7; a weak D match, TRBD1 (5 bases). From germline, CDR1 is MGHDK and CDR2 SYGVNS. V lost 5 bases and J 4 bases, leaving 15 bases between the germline ends. This CDR3 has 14 amino acids. This CDR3 is CASSSRVLGYEQYF. The DNA for the CDR3 is TGTGCCAGCAGTTCCAGGGTTCTCGGGTACGAGCAGTACTTC.

This chain joins TRBV9 and TRBJ1-2; D might be TRBD1 (5 bases). Trimming stripped 3 bases from V and 8 bases from J, with 11 bases between. The CDR3 is 12 amino acids. The germline CDR1 and CDR2 sequences are SGDLS and YYNGEE. CDR3 bases: TGTGCCAGCAGCGGACAGCTCTGGGGCTACACCTTC. Translating gives CASSGQLWGYTF. The full variable domain, in which reference TRBV9 and TRBJ1-2 provide the parts outside the CDR3, is DSGVTQTPKHLITATGQRVTLRCSPRSGDLSVYWYQQSLDQGLQFLIQYYNGEERAKGNILERFSAQQFPDLHSELNLSSLELGDSALYFCASSGQLWGYTFGSGTRLTVV.

This clone is labeled as medium-sized. The V call is TRBV2, the J call TRBJ2-7; 7 nucleotides match TRBD1. The CDR3 length is 12 residues. The junction had 2 bases not matched to a gene; V was cut back by 6 bases and J by 3 bases. CDR1 is SNHLY and CDR2 is FYNNEI in the germline V gene. CDR3 sequence: CASRGQSYEQYF. The CDR3 DNA follows: TGTGCCAGCAGGGGACAGAGCTACGAGCAGTACTTC.

Concerning this clone: The same CDR3 is also encoded by other DNA sequences in this sample. J is TRBJ1-2 and V is TRBV27; TRBD1 is a possible D gene (5 bases). Germline assignment: CDR1 MNHEY and CDR2 SMNVEV (reference sequence). This CDR3 is built from 13 residues. V lost 6 bases, J lost 4 bases, and 12 bases lay in between. CDR3 in amino acids: CASSLPGGYGYTF. The CDR3 DNA reads as TGTGCCAGCAGCCTCCCGGGGGGCTATGGCTACACCTTC.

This clone was seen a single time. The chain links TRBV28 to TRBJ1-4; D is ambiguous. CDR3 length equals 16 residues. Germline V lookup: CDR1 MDHEN, CDR2 SYDVKM. V lost 1 base to trimming and J lost 8 bases, with 17 bases between them. CDR3 sequence (DNA): TGTGCCAGCAGTTTATCATATTTCCCCGGGAAAGAAAAACTGTTTTTT. This gives the protein CASSLSYFPGKEKLFF.

This clone came up once. The DNA for the CDR3 is TGTGCCAGCAGCCGGACAGGGGGCGGAGGAGAGACCCAGTACTTC. Translated, it gives CASSRTGGGGETQYF. The chain employs TRBV11-1 and TRBJ2-5, with 11 bases identical to TRBD1. The CDR3 runs to 15 residues. Trimming at V came to 5 bases and at J to 4 bases, leaving 6 bases not matched to a gene. CDR1 and CDR2 from the germline V gene are SGHAT and FQDESV (reference sequence). Full variable domain (remainder filled in from reference TRBV11-1 and TRBJ2-5): EAEVAQSPRYKITEKSQAVAFWCDPISGHATLYWYRQILGQGPELLVQFQDESVVDDSQLPKDRFSAERLKGVDSTLKIQPAELGDSAMYLCASSRTGGGGETQYFGPGTRLLVL.

The J gene is TRBJ2-3, the V gene TRBV11-1, with a tentative D call TRBD1 (5 bases). The CDR3 loop spans 15 amino acids. Germline V gives CDR1 SGHAT, CDR2 FQDESV (reference sequence). Trimming cost V 2 bases and J 1 base, with 10 bases left between them. The CDR3 loop reads CASSLWGRGTDTQYF. The CDR3, as DNA: TGTGCCAGCAGCTTATGGGGCAGGGGCACAGATACGCAGTATTTT.

This chain connects TRBV7-7 to TRBJ1-1, with 8 bases lining up with TRBD1. This CDR3 comprises 13 residues. V lost 5 bases, J lost 6 bases, and 5 bases stayed unmatched. CDR1 is SSHAT and CDR2 is FNYEAQ in the germline V gene (reference sequence). The chain's CDR3 is CASSLDRGSEAFF. CDR3 nucleotide sequence: TGTGCCAGCAGCCTCGACAGGGGATCTGAAGCTTTCTTT.

For the CDR3, the DNA is TGTGCCAGCTCCACCCGGGGACAGGTTGACACCGGGGAGCTGTTTTTT. The encoded protein is CASSTRGQVDTGELFF. V usage is TRBV18 and J usage is TRBJ2-2; TRBD1 matches at 8 bases. Germline CDR1 reads KGHSH; CDR2 reads LQKENI. The V and J ends lost 6 bases and 3 bases, in that order; junction bases with no gene match: 9. The CDR3 sequence is 16 residues long.

The chain joins TRBV19 to TRBJ2-3; 10 bases agree with TRBD2. Germline-derived CDR1 and CDR2 are LNHDA and SQIVND (reference sequence). This CDR3 spans 18 amino acids. V trimming: 4 bases; J trimming: 2 bases; junction bases outside the gene matches: 12. The CDR3 nucleotides are TGTGCCAGTAGTAAACAAAGCTTACTAGCGGGGTCCACAGATACGCAGTATTTT. Translating gives CASSKQSLLAGSTDTQYF.

The chain carries TRBV6-4 and TRBJ1-1, with TRBD1 as a possible D gene (6 bases). The CDR3 length is 15 residues. Trimming took 6 bases from V and 1 from J, leaving 15 bases between them. CDR1 is MRHNA, CDR2 SNTAGT, per germline. CDR3 sequence: CASRQQGTPNTEAFF. In DNA, the CDR3 is TGTGCCAGCAGGCAACAGGGTACACCGAACACTGAAGCTTTCTTT.

The chain joins TRBV4-1 to TRBJ1-1; D might be TRBD1 (5 bases). The CDR3 consists of 16 residues. V gave up 2 bases and J gave up 5 bases, with 18 bases separating them. Germline loops: CDR1 MGHRA, CDR2 YSYEKL. CDR3 bases: TGCGCCAGCAGCCAAAACAGTAGGCAGGGTGGGACTGAAGCTTTCTTT. It codes for CASSQNSRQGGTEAFF.

The J gene is TRBJ1-1, the V gene TRBV19, with a possible D match to TRBD1 (5 bases). Germline-derived CDR1 and CDR2 are LNHDA and SQIVND (reference sequence). Trimming cost V 6 bases and J 1 base, with 9 bases left between them. The CDR3 has 13 amino acids. The CDR3 reads CASRSTGNTEAFF. Written as DNA, the CDR3 is TGTGCCAGTAGATCAACAGGGAACACTGAAGCTTTCTTT.

V usage is TRBV4-2 and J usage is TRBJ1-1; D is perhaps TRBD1 (5 bases). The CDR3 has 16 residues. The V end lost 4 bases, the J end lost 0 bases, and 15 bases lay between the germline ends. The germline V gene has CDR1 LGHNA and CDR2 YNFKEQ. As DNA, the CDR3 is TGTGCCAGCAGCCCACTACATAGGACACTGAACACTGAAGCTTTCTTT. Translated, it gives CASSPLHRTLNTEAFF.

The chain uses TRBV18 and TRBJ2-1; D might be TRBD2 (5 bases). Germline V gives CDR1 KGHSH, CDR2 LQKENI. The CDR3 length is 16 residues. V gave up 3 bases and J gave up 6 bases, with 18 bases separating them. The CDR3 spells CASSPTRVSESNEQFF. CDR3 bases: TGTGCCAGCTCACCGACTCGGGTTAGCGAGTCCAATGAGCAGTTCTTC. Using reference TRBV18 and TRBJ2-1 for the parts outside the CDR3, the full variable domain is NAGVMQNPRHLVRRRGQEARLRCSPMKGHSHVYWYRQLPEEGLKFMVYLQKENIIDESGMPKERFSAEFPKEGPSILRIQQVVRGDSAAYFCASSPTRVSESNEQFFGPGTRLTVL.

This chain connects TRBV29-1 to TRBJ2-1; TRBD2 aligns across 8 bases. With V trimmed by 4 bases and J by 0 bases, 17 bases remained unmatched. CDR1 is SQVTM and CDR2 is ANQGSEA in the germline V gene. This CDR3 has 19 residues. The DNA for the CDR3 is TGCAGCGTTGGTGGGGAGACTAGCGTCCCGATGGGCTCCTACAATGAGCAGTTCTTC. Protein: CSVGGETSVPMGSYNEQFF.

The chain links TRBV9 to TRBJ2-1; 9 nucleotides agree with TRBD2. The ends lost 0 bases at V and 9 bases at J; junction bases unmatched: 4. The CDR3 has 14 amino acids. Per the germline V gene, CDR1 is SGDLS and CDR2 is YYNGEE. CDR3 sequence reads: CASSVGGGAGEQFF. Written as DNA, the CDR3 is TGTGCCAGCAGCGTAGGCGGGGGGGCCGGTGAGCAGTTCTTC. Full variable domain (remainder filled in from reference TRBV9 and TRBJ2-1): DSGVTQTPKHLITATGQRVTLRCSPRSGDLSVYWYQQSLDQGLQFLIQYYNGEERAKGNILERFSAQQFPDLHSELNLSSLELGDSALYFCASSVGGGAGEQFFGPGTRLTVL.

A single count supports this clone. The chain has TRBV19 and TRBJ2-2, with D uncertain. CDR1 is LNHDA, CDR2 SQIVND, per germline (reference sequence). V lost 5 bases and J 5 bases, leaving 15 bases between the germline ends. This CDR3 has 15 amino acids. CDR3 in DNA: TGTGCCAGTAGTGCGGTTGACCTAAGGACCGGGGAGCTGTTTTTT. This translates into CASSAVDLRTGELFF.

The chain recombines TRBV2 with TRBJ2-7, with 7 nucleotides matching TRBD1. The CDR3 contains 15 residues. Germline-derived CDR1 and CDR2 are SNHLY and FYNNEI. The ends lost 5 bases at V and 2 bases at J; junction bases unmatched: 9. CDR3 coding DNA: TGTGCCAGCAGTTGGCATCAGGGGGAGACCTACGAGCAGTACTTC. It codes for CASSWHQGETYEQYF. Drawing the rest from reference TRBV2 and TRBJ2-7, the complete variable domain is EPEVTQTPSHQVTQMGQEVILRCVPISNHLYFYWYRQILGQKVEFLVSFYNNEISEKSEIFDDQFSVERPDGSNFTLKIRSTKLEDSAMYFCASSWHQGETYEQYFGPGTRLTVT.

The chain combines TRBV7-3 with TRBJ2-3; 10 nucleotides align to TRBD1. Germline trimming cut 5 bases from V and 5 bases from J; bases unmatched to any gene: 4. CDR3 length: 14 amino acids. Germline lookup yields CDR1 SGHTA and CDR2 FQGTGA. CDR3 DNA sequence: TGTGCCAGCAGCAGGACAGGGGGGGGAGATACGCAGTATTTT. As protein: CASSRTGGGDTQYF.